This T cell receptor (beta chain) was observed in a study of blood T cell repertoires in COVID-19. Produced via immunoSEQ multiplex PCR; TCRdb's table is partial and in-frame only. Of approximately 470,000 clones in the sample, roughly 90% were seen once. This clone was seen a single time. CDR1 and CDR2 (germline): LGHDT, YNNKEL (reference sequence). The CDR3 spans 15 residues. Trimming shortened V by 1 base and J by 7 bases, and 16 bases separated the two germline ends. The chain has TRBV3-1 (or the pseudogene TRBV3-2) and TRBJ1-2; D may be TRBD1 (5 bases). This TCR was recovered from a woman between 18 and 29 years old who had recovered from COVID-19. What was sequenced was PBMCs or T cells enriched from blood (not recorded which). The CDR3 DNA is TGTGCCAGCAGCCAAGGGGGCGGACGGCTTGGTGGCTACACCTTC. Its translation is CASSQGGGRLGGYTF.